This T cell receptor beta chain was sequenced in a study of vaccination effects on CD4 cells after COVID-19. Study overall: Convalescent patients, three in all, were sampled both early and late after vaccination.

With the ViraFEST assay, the study expanded antigen-specific CD4+ T cells using viral peptide pools, then sequenced them. Culturing for about ten days preceded CD4+ T cell isolation. The person had PCR-confirmed SARS-CoV-2 infection between March and December 2020. Each person got two doses of an mRNA SARS-CoV-2 vaccine, BNT162b2 or mRNA-1273. Researchers reported culturing approximately 1.8 million PBMC in each well, adding 8 to 10 IU/ml IL-2 and roughly 10 ug/ml peptides. Trimming took off 4 bases at V and 9 bases at J, with 16 bases between the two ends. Germline CDR1 and CDR2: SGHTA and FQGNSA. The CDR3 length is 14 residues. The repertoire was sequenced with immunoSEQ multiplex PCR; TCRdb's copy has only in-frame clones and lacks some. The data show roughly 17,000 clones, around 74% seen once. General study results and limits: Only a few convalescent patients and no early post-infection timepoints featured in the study. Marked clonal contraction of infection- and vaccine-induced clones was seen late after vaccination.

A few counts support this clone. The antigen remains unidentified. The specimen was CD4+ T cells from PBMCs cultured with SARS-CoV-2 spike peptides, collected after COVID-19 vaccination. The chain has TRBV7-2 and TRBJ2-1; either TRBD1 or TRBD2 may supply D (6 bases each). The origin of this receptor is a human donor who had a prior SARS-CoV-2 infection. The CDR3 protein is CASSSRIGGPEQFF. As DNA, the CDR3 is TGTGCCAGCAGCTCCCGTATCGGGGGCCCTGAGCAGTTCTTC. The full variable domain, in which reference TRBV7-2 and TRBJ2-1 provide the parts outside the CDR3, is GAGVSQSPSNKVTEKGKDVELRCDPISGHTALYWYRQSLGQGLEFLIYFQGNSAPDKSGLPSDRFSAERTGGSVSTLTIQRTQQEDSAVYLCASSSRIGGPEQFFGPGTRLTVL.